This T cell receptor beta chain comes out of a study of cytomegalovirus exposure and HLA in healthy donors. A note on this clone: The target antigen is unknown.

Study observations and caveats: A later analysis found most CMV-associated TCR beta chains apparently HLA-restricted. For TCR beta chains, V- and J-gene trimming was later linked to a missense DCLRE1C variant.

60 Vbeta and 13 Jbeta primers were used in PCR. Generated by immunoSEQ multiplex PCR, the TCRdb table keeps only in-frame clones and is missing some. The sample records 150,000 to 160,000 clones, more than 60% being singletons. The clonotype comes from a woman between 40 and 55 years old in good health and CMV-seronegative. Source material: PBMCs.

This CDR3 reads CASSSLTPASYNEQFF. CDR3 in DNA: TGTGCCAGCAGCTCCCTGACTCCTGCCTCCTACAATGAGCAGTTCTTC. The rearrangement uses TRBV5-6 and TRBJ2-1; D unresolved. The length of the CDR3 is 16 residues. Germline assignment: CDR1 SGHDT and CDR2 YYEEEE. V was trimmed by 3 bases and J by 0 bases, leaving 13 bases between them. The full variable domain, with the rest looked up from reference TRBV5-6 and TRBJ2-1, is DAGVTQSPTHLIKTRGQQVTLRCSPKSGHDTVSWYQQALGQGPQFIFQYYEEEERQRGNFPDRFSGHQFPNYSSELNVNALLLGDSALYLCASSSLTPASYNEQFFGPGTRLTVL.